This T cell receptor (beta chain) was sequenced during a study of regulatory T cells in long-lasting Graves disease. Findings of the study overall: In persistent patients, shared public clonotypes (roughly 2,700) outnumbered those in new patients (966).

This CDR3 is built from 16 residues. From germline, CDR1 is MNHEY and CDR2 SVGAGI. V was trimmed by 0 bases and J by 11 bases, leaving 21 bases between them. Through Arm-PCR of CDR3 regions and iRepertoire HTBI primers, TCR beta libraries were built. Original analysis: Identified segments across samples numbered more than 55 TRBV and over eleven TRBJ. TCRdb called the multiplex PCR reads again in MiXCR, with one record for every CDR3 protein. TCRdb's processing, not the authors' own work, is the source of the V and J calls. The repertoire holds 400,000 to 550,000 distinct CDR3 sequences, with around 15% as singletons. Only a few counts were recorded for this clonotype. Its antigen is unidentified. Time point noted: newly diagnosed GD, antithyroid drugs for less than 3 months. Following extraction of RNA from PBMCs, that RNA was used to make the TCR library. This same sample was also part of a study on T cells in Graves' hyperthyroidism and ophthalmopathy.

The rearrangement links TRBV6-5 to TRBJ2-3, with D possibly called TRBD1 or TRBD2 (6 bases each). The TCR was taken from a woman between 18 and 29 years old with Graves disease. This sample comprised peripheral blood mononuclear cells (PBMCs), obtained at new diagnosis, from a patient treated with antithyroid drugs. In DNA, the CDR3 is TGTGCCAGCAGTTACTCGTTTCGTCGTCAGGGGCGGGAGCAGTATTTT. This gives the protein CASSYSFRRQGREQYF.